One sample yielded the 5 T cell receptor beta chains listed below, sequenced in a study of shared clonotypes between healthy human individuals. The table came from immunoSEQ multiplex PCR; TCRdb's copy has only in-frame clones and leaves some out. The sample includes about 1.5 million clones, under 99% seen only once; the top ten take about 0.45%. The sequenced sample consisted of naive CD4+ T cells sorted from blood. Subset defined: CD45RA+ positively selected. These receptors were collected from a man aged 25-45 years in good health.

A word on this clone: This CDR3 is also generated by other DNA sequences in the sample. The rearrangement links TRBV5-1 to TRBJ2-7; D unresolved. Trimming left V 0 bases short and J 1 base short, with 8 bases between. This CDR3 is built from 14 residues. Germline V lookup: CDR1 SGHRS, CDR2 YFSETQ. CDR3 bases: TGCGCCAGCAGCTTGGATCCAGTGTCCTACGAGCAGTACTTC. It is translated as CASSLDPVSYEQYF.

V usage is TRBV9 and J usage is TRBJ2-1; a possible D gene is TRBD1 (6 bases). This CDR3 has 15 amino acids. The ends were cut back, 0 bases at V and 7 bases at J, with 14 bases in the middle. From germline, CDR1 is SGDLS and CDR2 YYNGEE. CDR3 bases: TGTGCCAGCAGCGTAGGCACTCAGGGGTGGAATGAGCAGTTCTTC. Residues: CASSVGTQGWNEQFF.

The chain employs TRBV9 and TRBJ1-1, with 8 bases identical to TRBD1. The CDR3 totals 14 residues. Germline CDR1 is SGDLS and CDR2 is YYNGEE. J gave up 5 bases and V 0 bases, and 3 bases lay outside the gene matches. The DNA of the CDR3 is TGTGCCAGCAGCGTAGGGGACAGGCTAACTGAAGCTTTCTTT. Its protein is CASSVGDRLTEAFF.

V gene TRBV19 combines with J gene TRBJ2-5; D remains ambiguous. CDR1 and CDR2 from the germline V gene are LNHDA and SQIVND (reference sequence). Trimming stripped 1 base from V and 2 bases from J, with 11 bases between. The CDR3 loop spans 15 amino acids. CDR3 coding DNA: TGTGCCAGTAGTATAGTTCCCCACCGGCAAGAGACCCAGTACTTC. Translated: CASSIVPHRQETQYF.

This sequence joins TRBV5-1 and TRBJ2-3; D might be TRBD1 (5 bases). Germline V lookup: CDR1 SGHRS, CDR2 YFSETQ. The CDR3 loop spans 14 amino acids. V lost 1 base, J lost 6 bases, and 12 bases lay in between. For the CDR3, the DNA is TGCGCCAGCAGCTTGTATAGGGGCCTGGATACGCAGTATTTT. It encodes CASSLYRGLDTQYF.